One and the same sample provided the 20 T cell receptor beta chains below, sequenced in a study of blood T cell repertoires in COVID-19. Libraries were prepared by immunoSEQ multiplex PCR; TCRdb keeps only in-frame clonotypes and omits some of them. The sample has tens of thousands of clones; under 85% are singletons. Sample: peripheral blood. These receptors were collected from a woman between 50 and 59 years old with acute or convalescent COVID-19.

The J gene is TRBJ1-1, the V gene TRBV29-1, with TRBD1 identical over 8 bases. The ends lost 5 bases at V and 0 bases at J; junction bases unmatched: 8. Germline-derived CDR1 and CDR2 are SQVTM and ANQGSEA. The CDR3 contains 15 residues. CDR3 nucleotide sequence: TGCAGCGTTAAGGGGACAGGAGGGTTGAACACTGAAGCTTTCTTT. This translates into CSVKGTGGLNTEAFF.

The J gene is TRBJ1-2, the V gene TRBV7-2; D unresolved. Germline CDR1 and CDR2: SGHTA and FQGNSA. Trimming took off 1 base at V and 0 bases at J, with 9 bases between the two ends. The CDR3 contains 15 residues. CDR3 protein: CASSLVPTTNYGYTF. CDR3 coding DNA: TGTGCCAGCAGCTTAGTCCCTACTACTAACTATGGCTACACCTTC.

Ten or more counts support this clone. CDR3 sequence reads: CASSLVEERVGNTIYF. In nucleotides, the CDR3 is TGTGCCAGCAGCTTAGTCGAAGAGAGAGTCGGAAACACCATATATTTT. The chain employs TRBV11-2 and TRBJ1-3, with D hard to call. The V and J ends lost 1 base and 4 bases respectively, with 14 bases between them. The germline gives CDR1 SGHAT, CDR2 FQNNGV. The CDR3 consists of 16 residues.

The gene calls are TRBV5-1 and TRBJ2-1; 9 positions agree with TRBD1. This CDR3 is 14 amino acids long. With V trimmed by 3 bases and J by 2 bases, 0 bases remained unmatched. In germline, CDR1 is SGHRS, CDR2 YFSETQ. The CDR3, as DNA: TGCGCCAGCAGCTGGGACAGGGCCTACAATGAGCAGTTCTTC. Amino acids: CASSWDRAYNEQFF.

The chain uses TRBV18 and TRBJ1-2, with 11 bases fitting TRBD1. The V and J ends lost 2 bases and 6 bases, in that order; junction bases with no gene match: 8. The CDR3 totals 16 residues. CDR1 and CDR2 (germline): KGHSH, LQKENI. For the CDR3, the DNA is TGTGCCAGCTCACCAAAGGACAGGGGGCTTGAAAATGGCTACACCTTC. Translated: CASSPKDRGLENGYTF.

This chain uses TRBV18 with TRBJ1-2, with D unresolved. CDR3 length: 15 residues. V lost 6 bases and J 0 bases, leaving 14 bases between the germline ends. Germline CDR1 reads KGHSH; CDR2 reads LQKENI. In DNA, the CDR3 is TGTGCCAGCTCGGGCAAAGGAGGTGCTAACTATGGCTACACCTTC. This sequence encodes CASSGKGGANYGYTF.

The CDR3 DNA follows: TGTGCCAGCAGCCAAGACCAGGGGCGCTTGAATGAAAAACTGTTTTTT. Translated, it gives CASSQDQGRLNEKLFF. The chain links TRBV3-1 (or the pseudogene TRBV3-2) to TRBJ1-4; a possible D gene is TRBD1 (6 bases). Germline lookup yields CDR1 LGHDT and CDR2 YNNKEL (reference sequence). Deletions cut 0 bases from V and 5 bases from J, with 13 bases between. This CDR3 comprises 16 residues.

The chain uses TRBV28 and TRBJ2-1, with 7 bases lining up with TRBD2. The CDR3 has 16 amino acids. With V trimmed by 3 bases and J by 4 bases, 9 bases remained unmatched. Germline-derived CDR1 and CDR2 are MDHEN and SYDVKM. The DNA for the CDR3 is TGTGCCAGCAGTTTGGGAGGGACGGTGCTTTACAATGAGCAGTTCTTC. This gives the protein CASSLGGTVLYNEQFF.

The chain joins TRBV12-5 to TRBJ2-3; the match to TRBD2 covers 8 bases. The ends lost 0 bases at V and 6 bases at J; junction bases unmatched: 20. This CDR3 spans 20 amino acids. CDR1 and CDR2 (germline): LGHNT, FRNRAP. CDR3 sequence (DNA): TGTGCTAGTGGTTTGGTTCTTCCGTTGACTAGTAAGACGGGAGGGGATACGCAGTATTTT. This translates into CASGLVLPLTSKTGGDTQYF.

The CDR3 DNA reads TGTGCCAGCAGCTTTGGCACCACTAGTGCCCTATCCGGGGGGGAGTACTTC. It yields the protein CASSFGTTSALSGGEYF. This chain joins TRBV5-6 and TRBJ2-7; the match to TRBD2 covers 8 bases. CDR1 is SGHDT and CDR2 is YYEEEE in the germline V gene. This CDR3 comprises 17 residues. The ends lost 2 bases at V and 11 bases at J; junction bases unmatched: 21.

The V call is TRBV5-1, the J call TRBJ1-2; 8 bases are a match to TRBD1. The germline gives CDR1 SGHRS, CDR2 YFSETQ. The CDR3 sequence is 16 residues long. The V segment lost 4 bases and the J segment 4 bases; nucleotides outside the gene matches: 12. The CDR3 protein is CASSRFPAGGGYGYTF. The CDR3 region has the DNA TGCGCCAGCAGCCGCTTCCCAGCAGGGGGCGGCTATGGCTACACCTTC.

The gene calls are TRBV7-2 and TRBJ2-5; tentatively, D is TRBD2 (5 bases). The CDR3 runs 14 residues. Germline values: CDR1 SGHTA, CDR2 FQGNSA. The ends were cut back, 5 bases at V and 5 bases at J, with 15 bases in the middle. The CDR3 coding sequence is TGTGCCAGCAGCCCTCCTAGCACGAAGGAGACCCAGTACTTC. As protein: CASSPPSTKETQYF.

The gene calls are TRBV7-2 and TRBJ2-3; 11 bases match TRBD2. This CDR3 contains 15 residues. Germline CDR1 reads SGHTA; CDR2 reads FQGNSA. The junction had 4 bases not matched to a gene; V was cut back by 2 bases and J by 6 bases. The CDR3 sequence is CASSLYSGGEDTQYF. In DNA form, the CDR3 reads TGTGCCAGCAGCTTATATAGCGGGGGGGAGGATACGCAGTATTTT.

This clone was observed a single time. The chain carries TRBV30 and TRBJ1-5; 9 nucleotides align to TRBD1. With 8 bases clipped from V and 7 bases from J, the junction kept 9 bases outside the gene matches. This CDR3 region has 13 residues. Germline V lookup: CDR1 GTSNPN, CDR2 SVGIG (reference sequence). CDR3 bases: TGTGCCCAGACAGGGGGGCCGGGGCAGCCCCAGCATTTT. Its protein product is CAQTGGPGQPQHF. Together with reference TRBV30 and TRBJ1-5, the CDR3 gives the full variable domain: SQTIHQWPATLVQPVGSPLSLECTVEGTSNPNLYWYRQAAGRGLQLLFYSVGIGQISSEVPQNLSASRPQDRQFILSSKKLLLSDSGFYLCAQTGGPGQPQHFGDGTRLSIL.

The chain uses TRBV27 and TRBJ2-7, with TRBD1 identical over 8 bases. The length of the CDR3 is 15 residues. The germline CDR1 and CDR2 sequences are MNHEY and SMNVEV (reference sequence). V lost 7 bases, J lost 0 bases, and 8 bases stayed unmatched. The chain's CDR3 is CASKSVDRDSYEQYF. CDR3 nucleotide sequence: TGTGCCAGCAAATCCGTGGACAGGGACTCCTACGAGCAGTACTTC.

This clone was observed a few times. The chain joins TRBV4-3 to TRBJ2-2; D possibly corresponds to TRBD1 (5 bases). The germline CDR1 and CDR2 sequences are LGHNA and YSLEER. The CDR3 is 18 residues long. With 0 bases removed from V and 1 base from J, the gap between germline ends came to 15 bases. DNA of the CDR3: TGCGCCAGCAGCCAAGAGACGCTCACAGGTCTGAACACCGGGGAGCTGTTTTTT. This encodes CASSQETLTGLNTGELFF.

V is TRBV5-1 and J is TRBJ2-7, with 12 bases aligning to TRBD2. This CDR3 contains 16 residues. Germline assignment: CDR1 SGHRS and CDR2 YFSETQ. J gave up 1 base and V 4 bases, and 6 bases lay outside the gene matches. CDR3 residues: CASSPRLAGDSYEQYF. In DNA, the CDR3 is TGCGCCAGCAGCCCCCGACTAGCGGGGGATTCCTACGAGCAGTACTTC.

CDR3: CASRTKYRDQETQYF. The CDR3 DNA reads as TGTGCCAGCAGGACGAAATACAGGGATCAAGAGACCCAGTACTTC. The V call is TRBV28, the J call TRBJ2-5; TRBD1 is a possible D gene (6 bases). Looked up from germline, CDR1 is MDHEN and CDR2 is SYDVKM. V gave up 6 bases and J gave up 2 bases, with 16 bases separating them. The length of the CDR3 is 15 residues.

The rearrangement uses TRBV28 and TRBJ1-2; D is unclear. The germline V gene has CDR1 MDHEN and CDR2 SYDVKM. The CDR3 sequence is 13 residues long. Trimming left V 3 bases short and J 8 bases short, with 13 bases between. The DNA for the CDR3 is TGTGCCAGCAGTTTTCGCGTCCCCCCGGGCTACACCTTC. It yields the protein CASSFRVPPGYTF.

This clone was counted a few times. The chain combines TRBV29-1 with TRBJ2-3; D gene uncertain. The V and J ends lost 5 bases and 5 bases respectively, with 8 bases between them. The CDR3 is 11 amino acids. CDR1 and CDR2 (germline): SQVTM, ANQGSEA. CDR3 sequence reads: CSVSPRDTQYF. The CDR3 nucleotides read TGCAGCGTTTCCCCCAGAGATACGCAGTATTTT.